This TCR beta chain was observed in a study of cytomegalovirus exposure and HLA in healthy donors. Background on the study: An early data release held around 80 million unique TCRs from HLA-typed donors. Notes on the study in general: A later analysis showed TCR association rates differing by HLA locus, peaking at DRB1 and lowest at HLA-C. An ancestry cluster, one associated with Asian ancestry, reportedly showed fewer N-insertions than the 666-donor mean in a later analysis.

There were likely unrecorded immune exposures, though donors were nominally healthy when sampled. The CDR3 runs to 13 residues. V trimming: 1 base; J trimming: 10 bases; junction bases outside the gene matches: 3. Germline V lookup: CDR1 SQVTM, CDR2 ANQGSEA. PCR amplification relied on 60 Vbeta primers (plus 13 Jbeta primers). Generated by immunoSEQ multiplex PCR, the TCRdb table keeps only in-frame clones and is missing some. The sample contains more than 90,000 clones, more than 75% of which appear only once. As regards this clone: Its antigen is currently unknown.

The sample was PBMCs. This chain joins TRBV29-1 and TRBJ1-4, with 10 bases lining up with TRBD1. The TCR originated in a human donor in good health. CDR3 in amino acids: CSVEGDRGGKLFF. The CDR3, as DNA: TGCAGCGTTGAAGGGGACAGGGGCGGAAAACTGTTTTTT. Full variable domain (remainder filled in from reference TRBV29-1 and TRBJ1-4): SAVISQKPSRDICQRGTSLTIQCQVDSQVTMMFWYRQQPGQSLTLIATANQGSEATYESGFVIDKFPISRPNLTFSTLTVSNMSPEDSSIYLCSVEGDRGGKLFFGSGTQLSVL.